The 31 T cell receptor beta chains in this list originate from one sample, sequenced in a study of T cell responses to AZD1222 COVID-19 vaccine. Repertoires were generated with immunoSEQ multiplex PCR, while TCRdb's copy carries only in-frame clones and drops some. The table has about 66,000 clones, more than 85% seen once; the top ten hold roughly a sixth. This material consisted of peripheral blood, taken on day 0 of AZD1222 vaccination. These receptors all come from an adult in good health.

The genes are TRBV29-1 and TRBJ2-1; no reliable D call. Trimming removed 4 bases at V and 0 bases at J, with 16 bases between. This CDR3 is 16 amino acids long. In germline, CDR1 is SQVTM, CDR2 ANQGSEA. CDR3 amino acids: CSVASGRFSSYNEQFF. DNA for the CDR3: TGCAGCGTTGCTTCTGGGCGATTCAGCTCCTACAATGAGCAGTTCTTC.

This clone came up once. The V and J genes are TRBV28 and TRBJ1-5, with a possible D match to TRBD1 (5 bases). CDR1 is MDHEN and CDR2 is SYDVKM in the germline V gene. The CDR3 runs 14 residues. With 3 bases removed from V and 5 bases from J, the gap between germline ends came to 11 bases. CDR3 DNA sequence: TGTGCCAGCAGTTTGGGGGATATGCATCAGCCCCAGCATTTT. It is translated as CASSLGDMHQPQHF.

The J gene is TRBJ1-2, the V gene TRBV28; TRBD1 might be the D (5 bases). Germline V gene data show CDR1 as MDHEN and CDR2 as SYDVKM. The CDR3 is 13 residues long. The V end lost 2 bases, the J end lost 10 bases, and 14 bases lay between the germline ends. The DNA of the CDR3 is TGTGCCAGCAGTTTACAGGGATCCCCCTTCTACACCTTC. Amino acid sequence: CASSLQGSPFYTF.

The chain is built from TRBV6-6 and TRBJ2-4; no clear D gene. Germline CDR1 and CDR2: MNHNY and SVGAGI (reference sequence). The CDR3 loop spans 11 amino acids. Trimming stripped 7 bases from V and 8 bases from J, with 9 bases between. The DNA for the CDR3 is TGTGCCAGCAAACAGAGATACATTCAGTACTTC. It translates to CASKQRYIQYF.

The chain links TRBV15 to TRBJ1-2; no reliable D call. CDR1 is LNHNV, CDR2 YYDKDF, per germline (reference sequence). Trimming took off 0 bases at V and 8 bases at J, with 13 bases between the two ends. This CDR3 region has 14 residues. CDR3 loop: CATSRDRWEGGYTF. For the CDR3, the DNA is TGTGCCACCAGCAGAGATCGTTGGGAGGGAGGCTACACCTTC.

The chain links TRBV4-3 to TRBJ2-7; 9 positions agree with TRBD2. J gave up 3 bases and V 0 bases, and 9 bases lay outside the gene matches. The CDR3 consists of 17 residues. Germline-derived CDR1 and CDR2 are LGHNA and YSLEER. CDR3 DNA: TGCGCCAGCAGCCAAGATAGGACCGGGACTAGCTTCTACGAGCAGTACTTC. It translates to CASSQDRTGTSFYEQYF.

The genes are TRBV3-1 (or the pseudogene TRBV3-2) and TRBJ1-2; TRBD1 agrees at 8 bases. CDR1 and CDR2 from the germline V gene are LGHDT and YNNKEL (reference sequence). Losses at the gene ends were 5 bases for V and 8 bases for J; bases not matched to a gene: 10. The CDR3 contains 14 residues. The CDR3: CASSSRQGIDGYTF. For the CDR3, the DNA is TGTGCCAGCAGCTCACGACAGGGGATCGACGGCTACACCTTC.

The table lists this clone with a count of one. CDR3 in DNA: TGCAGCGCCTCCGGACAGGGGGACCTCTACGAGCAGTACTTC. It codes for CSASGQGDLYEQYF. J is TRBJ2-7 and V is TRBV29-1; 10 nucleotides match TRBD1. Germline V gene lookup returns CDR1 SQVTM and CDR2 ANQGSEA. V lost 7 bases to trimming and J lost 3 bases; unmatched junction nucleotides: 9. The length of the CDR3 is 14 residues.

The chain is built from TRBV5-1 and TRBJ2-7; TRBD2 agrees at 7 bases. Unmatched junction bases numbered 7, after V lost 4 bases and J lost 3 bases. The CDR3 totals 14 residues. Germline CDR1 and CDR2: SGHRS and YFSETQ. CDR3 sequence: CASSAGSGGYEQYF. CDR3 DNA: TGCGCCAGCAGCGCGGGATCGGGGGGCTACGAGCAGTACTTC. Drawing the rest from reference TRBV5-1 and TRBJ2-7, the complete variable domain is KAGVTQTPRYLIKTRGQQVTLSCSPISGHRSVSWYQQTPGQGLQFLFEYFSETQRNKGNFPGRFSGRQFSNSRSEMNVSTLELGDSALYLCASSAGSGGYEQYFGPGTRLTVT.

The chain has TRBV9 and TRBJ1-1; 7 positions match TRBD1. This CDR3 contains 14 residues. Germline assignment: CDR1 SGDLS and CDR2 YYNGEE. The junction had 4 bases not matched to a gene; V was cut back by 4 bases and J by 1 base. The CDR3 reads CASSLQGQNTEAFF. DNA of the CDR3: TGTGCCAGCAGCCTACAGGGGCAGAACACTGAAGCTTTCTTT.

The chain joins TRBV19 to TRBJ1-4, with D perhaps TRBD1 (6 bases). The V gene lost 0 bases and the J gene lost 9 bases, with 17 bases spanning the gap. Germline V gene lookup returns CDR1 LNHDA and CDR2 SQIVND (reference sequence). The CDR3 runs to 16 residues. CDR3 loop: CASSIDHQGLPQKLFF. The CDR3 bases are TGTGCCAGTAGTATAGATCACCAGGGGCTGCCCCAAAAACTGTTTTTT.

The J gene is TRBJ2-5, the V gene TRBV11-3; no reliable D call. The V gene lost 5 bases and the J gene lost 1 base, with 14 bases spanning the gap. From germline, CDR1 is SGHNT and CDR2 YENEEA. CDR3 size: 15 residues. CDR3 amino acids: CASSPVMGFQETQYF. The DNA of the CDR3 is TGTGCCAGCAGCCCGGTGATGGGCTTCCAAGAGACCCAGTACTTC.

V gene TRBV6-1 combines with J gene TRBJ1-4; the D gene is possibly TRBD1 (6 bases). Germline V gene lookup returns CDR1 MNHNS and CDR2 SASEGT. The CDR3 length is 15 residues. V was cut by 1 base and J by 7 bases, with 13 bases left in between. CDR3 bases: TGTGCCAGCAGTGAAGAAGGAGGGGGAAGTGAAAAACTGTTTTTT. This codes for CASSEEGGGSEKLFF.

This clone was observed a single time. The CDR3 nucleotides read TGCAGCGTTGAGGGGGACGGGACAGTTCCCTCCTATGGCTACACCTTC. Translated: CSVEGDGTVPSYGYTF. This chain uses TRBV29-1 with TRBJ1-2; TRBD1 matches 7 bases. With V trimmed by 3 bases and J by 4 bases, 14 bases remained unmatched. The germline CDR1 and CDR2 sequences are SQVTM and ANQGSEA. The CDR3 sequence is 16 residues long.

This clone was detected only a few times. The chain uses TRBV30 and TRBJ1-6; 8 bases map to TRBD1. The CDR3 extends over 14 amino acids. With V trimmed by 6 bases and J by 7 bases, 8 bases remained unmatched. Germline V gene lookup returns CDR1 GTSNPN and CDR2 SVGIG (reference sequence). CDR3 coding DNA: TGTGCCTGCCCTGGGAGGACAGGGAATTCACCCCTCCACTTT. Translation: CACPGRTGNSPLHF.

This clone was detected a few times. The chain combines TRBV25-1 with TRBJ1-1, with 9 bases that match TRBD1. The CDR3 extends over 15 amino acids. Germline V gene lookup returns CDR1 MGHDK and CDR2 SYGVNS. Trimming took 4 bases from V and 5 from J; bases not matched to a gene: 8. The CDR3 here is CASSAGQGRWTEAFF. As DNA, the CDR3 is TGTGCCAGCAGTGCCGGACAGGGGAGGTGGACTGAAGCTTTCTTT.

The CDR3 DNA sequence: TGCAGTGCGCCCGGGGGGGCCGAGCAGTACTTC. Translating gives CSAPGGAEQYF. This sequence joins TRBV20-1 and TRBJ2-7; 8 bases fit TRBD2. Per germline, CDR1 DFQATT and CDR2 SNEGSKA (reference sequence). This CDR3 comprises 11 residues. With V trimmed by 6 bases and J by 6 bases, 4 bases remained unmatched.

The V and J genes are TRBV6-2 or TRBV6-3 and TRBJ1-1, with D unresolved. V lost 6 bases and J lost 1, with 9 bases in between. The CDR3 extends over 13 amino acids. The V gene's germline CDR1 is MNHEY and CDR2 SVGEGT. The CDR3 here is CASSFDPNTEAFF. The CDR3 DNA sequence: TGTGCCAGCAGCTTTGACCCGAACACTGAAGCTTTCTTT.

The rearrangement links TRBV27 to TRBJ1-6, with D perhaps TRBD1 (6 bases). The CDR3 consists of 14 residues. Germline assignment: CDR1 MNHEY and CDR2 SMNVEV (reference sequence). V lost 3 bases and J 7 bases, leaving 10 bases between the germline ends. CDR3 sequence reads: CASSLTGINSPLHF. For the CDR3, the DNA is TGTGCCAGCAGTTTGACAGGAATAAATTCACCCCTCCACTTT.

The chain carries TRBV20-1 and TRBJ2-1, with unresolved D. From germline, CDR1 is DFQATT and CDR2 SNEGSKA (reference sequence). This CDR3 comprises 11 residues. Trimming pared 5 bases from V and 4 bases from J, leaving 6 bases between. The CDR3 region has the DNA TGCAGTGCTTTGGGTTACAATGAGCAGTTCTTC. It codes for CSALGYNEQFF.

The chain has TRBV6-1 and TRBJ1-5; no clear D gene. V was shortened by 0 bases and J by 1 base, with 10 bases between the two germline ends. The CDR3 is 16 amino acids. Germline CDR1 reads MNHNS; CDR2 reads SASEGT. The CDR3 nucleotides read TGTGCCAGCAGTGAAGCGCTCGTCTCGAGCAATCAGCCCCAGCATTTT. Its translation is CASSEALVSSNQPQHF.

The chain joins TRBV9 to TRBJ1-5; the D gene is possibly TRBD1 (5 bases). CDR1 is SGDLS, CDR2 YYNGEE, per germline. V lost 0 bases and J 5 bases, leaving 9 bases between the germline ends. This CDR3 is 14 amino acids long. CDR3 sequence: CASSVGQGDQPQHF. The CDR3 DNA is TGTGCCAGCAGCGTAGGGCAGGGAGATCAGCCCCAGCATTTT.

The genes are TRBV1 and TRBJ1-2. TRBV1 is classified as a pseudogene. CDR3 size: 14 residues. DNA of the CDR3: TGCACCAGCAGCCGGGGGACCCGAGTGGACGGCTACACCTTC. Translating gives CTSSRGTRVDGYTF.

The V and J genes are TRBV3-1 (or the pseudogene TRBV3-2) and TRBJ1-2; no definite D call. The CDR3 has 14 residues. Germline-derived CDR1 and CDR2 are LGHDT and YNNKEL (reference sequence). With 0 bases removed from V and 3 bases from J, the gap between germline ends came to 8 bases. The CDR3 nucleotides are TGTGCCAGCAGCCAAGATGGGCGGGACTATGGCTACACCTTC. Translated, it gives CASSQDGRDYGYTF.

V usage is TRBV11-2 and J usage is TRBJ2-5; D not resolved. Germline CDR1 and CDR2: SGHAT and FQNNGV. CDR3 length equals 14 residues. V lost 6 bases and J lost 2, with 13 bases in between. The CDR3 nucleotides read TGTGCCAGCAGTTCTTTCCCAGAGCAAGAGACCCAGTACTTC. Residues: CASSSFPEQETQYF.

V and J are TRBV5-1 and TRBJ2-7; D may match TRBD1 or TRBD2 (5 bases each). Germline V gene lookup returns CDR1 SGHRS and CDR2 YFSETQ. The length of the CDR3 is 15 residues. The V and J ends lost 0 bases and 4 bases respectively, with 14 bases between them. The CDR3 nucleotides are TGCGCCAGCAGCTTGGATGGGGGTATTGAGTACGAGCAGTACTTC. It specifies CASSLDGGIEYEQYF.

The chain carries TRBV29-1 and TRBJ2-1; 11 nucleotides match TRBD2. The germline V gene has CDR1 SQVTM and CDR2 ANQGSEA. The CDR3 contains 17 residues. V gave up 1 base and J gave up 5 bases; unmatched junction bases: 10. In nucleotides, the CDR3 is TGCAGCGTTGAAGGAGCACTAGCGGGAGCCCCGCACAATGAGCAGTTCTTC. As protein: CSVEGALAGAPHNEQFF.

There are a few counts of this clone. The rearrangement joins TRBV6-2 or TRBV6-3 to TRBJ1-5, with D unresolved. Trimming pared 2 bases from V and 0 bases from J, leaving 11 bases between. Germline-derived CDR1 and CDR2 are MNHEY and SVGEGT. CDR3 length: 16 amino acids. Written as DNA, the CDR3 is TGTGCCAGCAGTTACGACGGAGGCGATAGCAATCAGCCCCAGCATTTT. Its protein product is CASSYDGGDSNQPQHF.

CDR3: CATSDSQETQYF. The CDR3 DNA is TGTGCCACCAGTGATTCCCAAGAGACCCAGTACTTC. The genes are TRBV24-1 and TRBJ2-5, with D unresolved. This CDR3 comprises 12 residues. CDR1 and CDR2 (germline): KGHDR, SFDVKD. Trimming cost V 2 bases and J 1 base, with 1 base left between them.

There are many counts of this clone. Other DNA sequences in the same sample also yield this CDR3. The chain links TRBV6-1 to TRBJ2-7; no definite D call. The ends were cut back, 3 bases at V and 0 bases at J, with 12 bases in the middle. The CDR3 is 15 amino acids. Germline lookup yields CDR1 MNHNS and CDR2 SASEGT. The CDR3 coding sequence is TGTGCCAGCAGTGAGGACGTGGCTAGCTCCTACGAGCAGTACTTC. Its protein is CASSEDVASSYEQYF.

This rearrangement joins TRBV2 to TRBJ2-1; D remains ambiguous. CDR1 SNHLY and CDR2 FYNNEI come from the germline V gene. Trimming removed 8 bases at V and 8 bases at J, with 16 bases between. The CDR3 totals 13 residues. The CDR3 nucleotides read TGTGCCAGCGCTCAAGGGCTAGTTGATGAGCAGTTCTTC. Translated, it gives CASAQGLVDEQFF. Combining the CDR3 with reference TRBV2 and TRBJ2-1 gives the whole variable domain EPEVTQTPSHQVTQMGQEVILRCVPISNHLYFYWYRQILGQKVEFLVSFYNNEISEKSEIFDDQFSVERPDGSNFTLKIRSTKLEDSAMYFCASAQGLVDEQFFGPGTRLTVL.